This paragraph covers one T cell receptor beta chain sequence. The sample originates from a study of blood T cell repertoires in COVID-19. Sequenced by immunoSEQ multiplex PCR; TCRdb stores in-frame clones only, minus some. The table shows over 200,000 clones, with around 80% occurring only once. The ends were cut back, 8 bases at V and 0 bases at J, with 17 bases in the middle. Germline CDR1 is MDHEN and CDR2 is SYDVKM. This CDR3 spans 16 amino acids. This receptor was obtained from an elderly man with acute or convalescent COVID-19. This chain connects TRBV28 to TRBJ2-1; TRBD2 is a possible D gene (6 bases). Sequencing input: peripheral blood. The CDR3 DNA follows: TGTGCCAGCCAAACCTGGGCGACTAGCTCCTACAATGAGCAGTTCTTC. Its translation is CASQTWATSSYNEQFF.